This entry lists 9 T cell receptor beta chains sequenced from one sample in a study of CD4 and CD8 cells across lung adenocarcinoma regions. A single record per CDR3 protein comes from TCRdb applying MiXCR to the PCR reads. The sample yields 20,000 to 30,000 distinct CDR3 sequences, about 51% seen once. The material sequenced was CD4+ T cells from the center of a lung tumor. Receptor source: a male donor with lung adenocarcinoma. The CD4 and CD8 labels of this study may be unreliable.

Details on this clonotype: One junction end does not reproduce the germline sequence, and a read error may be involved. V usage is TRBV12-3 or TRBV12-4 and J usage is TRBJ2-1; 9 positions agree with TRBD2. The CDR3 runs to 13 residues. The CDR3 here is CASSVAGDNEQFF. The DNA of the CDR3 is TGTGCCAGCAGTGTAGCGGGGGACAATGAGCAGTTCTTC.

This chain connects TRBV11-1 to TRBJ2-1; D call uncertain. The end of the DNA aligns better with TRBJ2-7, so the J call may be wrong. The germline CDR1 and CDR2 sequences are SGHAT and FQDESV (reference sequence). The CDR3 has 15 amino acids. The CDR3 DNA follows: TGTGCCAGCAGCTCAAACAAGGCCTCCTCCTACGAGCAGTACTTC. It specifies CASSSNKASSYEQYF.

The chain employs TRBV6-1 and TRBJ2-1; TRBD2 matches 12 bases. TRBJ2-7 matches the DNA end more closely, so the J call is doubtful. This CDR3 is 16 amino acids long. CDR1 and CDR2 from the germline V gene are MNHNS and SASEGT. This CDR3 is CASSNPPSGRADKQYF. The CDR3 DNA reads as TGTGCCAGCAGTAATCCACCTAGCGGGAGGGCAGATAAGCAGTACTTC.

J is TRBJ2-1 and V is TRBV6-2 or TRBV6-3, with D tentatively TRBD2 (5 bases). The V and J ends lost 4 bases and 3 bases respectively, with 10 bases between them. Germline loops: CDR1 MNHEY, CDR2 SVGEGT. CDR3 length equals 14 residues. In DNA form, the CDR3 reads TGTGCCAGCAGTTCGGGGTTTCGCTACAATGAGCAGTTCTTC. Its protein is CASSSGFRYNEQFF.

V is TRBV4-2 and J is TRBJ1-2; 9 bases are a match to TRBD1. The germline V gene encodes CDR1 LGHNA and CDR2 YNFKEQ. This CDR3 comprises 13 residues. Trimming took 5 bases from V and 8 from J; bases not matched to a gene: 6. The CDR3 sequence: CASSYGQGRGYTF. In DNA form, the CDR3 reads TGTGCCAGCAGCTATGGACAGGGGCGCGGCTACACCTTC.

As regards this clonotype: Compared with germline, one end of the junction differs, possibly owing to a read error. The V gene is TRBV25-1, the J gene TRBJ2-1; a possible D gene is TRBD2 (7 bases). The CDR3 is 16 residues long. Germline V gene lookup returns CDR1 MGHDK and CDR2 SYGVNS. The CDR3 is CASSALEGGGGNEQFF. The CDR3 DNA sequence: TGTGCCAGCAGTGCGTTAGAGGGGGGGGGCGGCAATGAGCAGTTTTTC.

Concerning this clonotype itself: The junction departs from the called germline gene at one end, perhaps through a read error. The chain carries TRBV27 and TRBJ2-3; D is possibly TRBD1 or TRBD2 (5 bases each). This CDR3 contains 17 residues. Germline CDR1 MNHEY, CDR2 SMNVEV (reference sequence). The CDR3 reads CASSPGRGASEKDTQYF. The CDR3, as DNA: TGTGCCAGCAGTCCTGGCCGAGGGGCTTCTGAGAAAGATACCCAGTACTTT.

The chain employs TRBV6-1 and TRBJ2-1; D assignment may be TRBD1 or TRBD2 (5 bases each). The CDR3 runs 14 residues. Deletions cut 6 bases from V and 13 bases from J, with 22 bases between. CDR1 and CDR2 (germline): MNHNS, SASEGT. The CDR3 protein is CASSLGQMGETQFF. In nucleotides, the CDR3 is TGTGCCAGCAGCCTCGGACAAATGGGGGAGACCCAGTTCTTC.

About this clonotype itself: The junction does not match germline at one end; this may be a read error. This chain uses TRBV10-1 with TRBJ2-4, with a tentative D call TRBD1 (7 bases). This CDR3 is 13 amino acids long. Germline CDR1 WNHNN, CDR2 SYGVQD (reference sequence). The CDR3 reads CVRGEWAKNTQYF. The CDR3 DNA follows: TGCGTCAGGGGGGAGTGGGCCAAAAACACTCAGTACTTC.